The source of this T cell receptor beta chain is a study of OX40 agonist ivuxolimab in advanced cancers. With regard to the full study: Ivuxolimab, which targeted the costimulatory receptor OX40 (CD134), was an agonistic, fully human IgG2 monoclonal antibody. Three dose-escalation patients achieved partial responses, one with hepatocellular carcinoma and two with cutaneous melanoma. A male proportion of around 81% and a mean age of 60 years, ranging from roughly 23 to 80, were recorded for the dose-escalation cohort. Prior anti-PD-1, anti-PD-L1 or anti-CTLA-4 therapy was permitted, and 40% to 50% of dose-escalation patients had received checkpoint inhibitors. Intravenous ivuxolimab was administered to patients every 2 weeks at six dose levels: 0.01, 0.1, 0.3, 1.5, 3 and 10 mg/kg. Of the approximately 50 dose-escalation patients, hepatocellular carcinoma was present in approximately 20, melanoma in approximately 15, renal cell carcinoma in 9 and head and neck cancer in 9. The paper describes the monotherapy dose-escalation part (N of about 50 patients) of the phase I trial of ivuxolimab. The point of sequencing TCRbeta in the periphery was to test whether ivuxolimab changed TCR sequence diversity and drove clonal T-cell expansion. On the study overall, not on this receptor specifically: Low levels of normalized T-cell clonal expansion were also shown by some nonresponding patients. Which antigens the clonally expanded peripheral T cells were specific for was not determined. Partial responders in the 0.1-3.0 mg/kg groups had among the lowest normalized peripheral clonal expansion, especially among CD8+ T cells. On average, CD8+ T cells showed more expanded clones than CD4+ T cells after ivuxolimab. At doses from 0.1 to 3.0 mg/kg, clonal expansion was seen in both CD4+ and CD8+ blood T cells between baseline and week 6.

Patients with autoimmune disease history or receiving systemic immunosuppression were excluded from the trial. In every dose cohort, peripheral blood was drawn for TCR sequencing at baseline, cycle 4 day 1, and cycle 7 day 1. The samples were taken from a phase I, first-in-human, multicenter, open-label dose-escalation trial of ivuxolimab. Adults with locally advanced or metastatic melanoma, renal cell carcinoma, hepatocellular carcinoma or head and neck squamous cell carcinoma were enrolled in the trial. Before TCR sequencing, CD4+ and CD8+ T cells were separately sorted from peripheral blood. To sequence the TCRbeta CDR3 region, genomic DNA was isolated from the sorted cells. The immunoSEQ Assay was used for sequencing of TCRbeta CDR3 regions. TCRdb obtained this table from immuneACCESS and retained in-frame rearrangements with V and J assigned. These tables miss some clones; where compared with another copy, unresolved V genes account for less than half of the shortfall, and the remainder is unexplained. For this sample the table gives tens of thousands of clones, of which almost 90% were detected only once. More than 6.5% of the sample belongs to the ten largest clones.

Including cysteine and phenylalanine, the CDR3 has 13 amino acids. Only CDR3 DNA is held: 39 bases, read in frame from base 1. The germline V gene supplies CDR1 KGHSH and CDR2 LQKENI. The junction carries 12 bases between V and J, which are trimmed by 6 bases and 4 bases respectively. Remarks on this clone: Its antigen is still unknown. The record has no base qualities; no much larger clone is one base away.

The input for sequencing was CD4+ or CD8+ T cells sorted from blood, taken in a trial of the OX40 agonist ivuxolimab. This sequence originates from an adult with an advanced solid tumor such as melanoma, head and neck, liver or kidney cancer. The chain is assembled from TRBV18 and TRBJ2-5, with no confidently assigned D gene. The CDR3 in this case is CASSRSQVETQYF. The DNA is TGTGCCAGCTCGCGGTCCCAAGTAGAGACCCAGTACTTC.